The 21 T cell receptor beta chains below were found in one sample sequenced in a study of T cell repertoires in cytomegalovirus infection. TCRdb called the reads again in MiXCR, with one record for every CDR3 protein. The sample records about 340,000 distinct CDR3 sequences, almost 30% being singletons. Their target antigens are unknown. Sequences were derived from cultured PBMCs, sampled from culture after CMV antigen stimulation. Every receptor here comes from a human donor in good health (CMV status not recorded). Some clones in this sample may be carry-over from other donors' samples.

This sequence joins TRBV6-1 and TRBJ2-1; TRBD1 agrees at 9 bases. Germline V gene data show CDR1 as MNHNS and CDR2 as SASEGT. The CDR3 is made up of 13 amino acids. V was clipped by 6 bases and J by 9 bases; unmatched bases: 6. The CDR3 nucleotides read TGTGCCAGCAGGTGGGACAGGGACGGTGAGCAGTTCTTC. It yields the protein CASRWDRDGEQFF.

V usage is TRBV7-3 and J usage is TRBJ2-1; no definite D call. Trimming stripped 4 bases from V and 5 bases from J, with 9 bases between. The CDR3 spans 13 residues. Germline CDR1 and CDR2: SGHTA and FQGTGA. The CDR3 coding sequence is TGTGCCAGCAGCTCGGGCCCTAACAATGAGCAGTTCTTC. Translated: CASSSGPNNEQFF.

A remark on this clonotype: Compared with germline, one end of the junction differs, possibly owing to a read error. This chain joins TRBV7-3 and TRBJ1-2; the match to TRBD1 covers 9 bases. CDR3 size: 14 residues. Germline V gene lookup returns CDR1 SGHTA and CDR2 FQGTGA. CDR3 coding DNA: TGTGCCAGCAGCCAAACCGGGACAGGGTATGACTACACCTTC. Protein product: CASSQTGTGYDYTF.

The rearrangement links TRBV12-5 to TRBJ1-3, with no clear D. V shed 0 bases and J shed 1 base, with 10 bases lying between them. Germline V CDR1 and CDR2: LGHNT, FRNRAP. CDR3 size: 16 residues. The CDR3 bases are TGTGCTAGTGGTTTGGTAGTGCATCGTTCTGGAAACACCATATATTTT. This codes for CASGLVVHRSGNTIYF.

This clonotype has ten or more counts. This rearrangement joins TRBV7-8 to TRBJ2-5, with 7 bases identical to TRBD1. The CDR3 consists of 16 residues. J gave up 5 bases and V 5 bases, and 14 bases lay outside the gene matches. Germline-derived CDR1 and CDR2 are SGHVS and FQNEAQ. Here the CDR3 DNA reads TGTGCCAGCAGCCCGCGGGCAGGGGGTCCGAGGGAGACCCAGTACTTC. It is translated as CASSPRAGGPRETQYF.

Here the CDR3 reads CASRSPSKGDEAFF. Here the CDR3 DNA reads TGTGCCAGCAGGAGCCCCTCGAAGGGGGATGAAGCTTTCTTT. The V gene is TRBV7-9, the J gene TRBJ1-1; D might be TRBD1 (6 bases). There are 14 residues in the CDR3. From germline, CDR1 is SEHNR and CDR2 FQNEAQ (reference sequence). Trimming removed 6 bases from V and 7 bases from J, with 18 bases in between.

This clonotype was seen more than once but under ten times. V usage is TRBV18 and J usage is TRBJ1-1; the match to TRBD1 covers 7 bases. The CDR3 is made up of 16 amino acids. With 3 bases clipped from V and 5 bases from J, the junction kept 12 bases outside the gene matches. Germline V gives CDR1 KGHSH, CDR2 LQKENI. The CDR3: CASSPFSRQGGTEAFF. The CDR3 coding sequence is TGTGCCAGCTCACCCTTCTCAAGACAGGGAGGGACTGAAGCTTTCTTT.

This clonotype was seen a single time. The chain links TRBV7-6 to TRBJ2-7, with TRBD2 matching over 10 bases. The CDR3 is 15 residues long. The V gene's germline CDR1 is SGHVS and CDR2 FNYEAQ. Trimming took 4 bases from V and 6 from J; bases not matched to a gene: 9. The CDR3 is CASSSKRGGTPEQYF. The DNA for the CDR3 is TGTGCCAGCAGCTCGAAGCGGGGGGGGACCCCCGAGCAGTACTTC. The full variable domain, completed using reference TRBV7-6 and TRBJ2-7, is GAGVSQSPRYKVTKRGQDVALRCDPISGHVSLYWYRQALGQGPEFLTYFNYEAQQDKSGLPNDRFSAERPEGSISTLTIQRTEQRDSAMYRCASSSKRGGTPEQYFGPGTRLTVT.

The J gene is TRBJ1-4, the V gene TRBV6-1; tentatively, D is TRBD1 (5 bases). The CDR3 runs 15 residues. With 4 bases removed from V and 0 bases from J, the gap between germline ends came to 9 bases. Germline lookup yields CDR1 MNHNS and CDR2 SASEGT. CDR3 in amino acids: CASSGGAPTNEKLFF. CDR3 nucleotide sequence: TGTGCCAGCAGTGGAGGGGCCCCAACTAATGAAAAACTGTTTTTT.

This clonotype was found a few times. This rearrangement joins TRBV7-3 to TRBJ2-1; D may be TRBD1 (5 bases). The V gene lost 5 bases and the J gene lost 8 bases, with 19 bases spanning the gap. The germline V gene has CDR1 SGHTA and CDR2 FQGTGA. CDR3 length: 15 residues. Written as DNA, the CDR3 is TGTGCCAGCAGCCGTGGGATTGCAGGGTACGATGAGCAGTTCTTC. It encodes CASSRGIAGYDEQFF.

In DNA form, the CDR3 reads TGTGCCAGCAGTTTGTTAGCGGGAGGGGGTACCGGGGAGCTGTTTTTT. It specifies CASSLLAGGGTGELFF. This chain links TRBV12-3 or TRBV12-4 with TRBJ2-2; TRBD2 matches 11 bases. CDR3 length equals 16 residues. V was pared by 3 bases and J by 5 bases, with 5 bases of the junction left unmatched.

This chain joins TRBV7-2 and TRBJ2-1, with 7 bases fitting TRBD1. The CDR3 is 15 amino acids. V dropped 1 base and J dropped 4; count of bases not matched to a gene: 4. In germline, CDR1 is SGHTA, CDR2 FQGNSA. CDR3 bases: TGTGCCAGCAGCTTAGGGCAGGGGGTTTACAATGAGCAGTTCTTC. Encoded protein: CASSLGQGVYNEQFF.

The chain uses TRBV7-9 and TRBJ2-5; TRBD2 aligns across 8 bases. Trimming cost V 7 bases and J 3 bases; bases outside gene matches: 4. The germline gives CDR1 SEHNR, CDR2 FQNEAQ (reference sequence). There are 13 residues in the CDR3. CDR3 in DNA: TGTGCCAGCATCCCGGGGGGGAAAGAGACCCAGTACTTC. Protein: CASIPGGKETQYF.

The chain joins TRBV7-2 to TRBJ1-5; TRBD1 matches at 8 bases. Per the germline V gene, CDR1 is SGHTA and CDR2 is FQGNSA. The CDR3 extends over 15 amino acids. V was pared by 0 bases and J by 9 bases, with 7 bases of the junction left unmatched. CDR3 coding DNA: TGTGCCAGCAGCTTAGCGAGGGACAGGTTCCGGCCCCAGCATTTT. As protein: CASSLARDRFRPQHF. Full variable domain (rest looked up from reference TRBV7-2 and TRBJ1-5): GAGVSQSPSNKVTEKGKDVELRCDPISGHTALYWYRQSLGQGLEFLIYFQGNSAPDKSGLPSDRFSAERTGGSVSTLTIQRTQQEDSAVYLCASSLARDRFRPQHFGDGTRLSIL.

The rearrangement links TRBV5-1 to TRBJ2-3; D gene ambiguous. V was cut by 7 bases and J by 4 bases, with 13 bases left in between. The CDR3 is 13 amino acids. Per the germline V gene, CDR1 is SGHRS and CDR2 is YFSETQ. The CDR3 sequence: CASGSQAADTQYF. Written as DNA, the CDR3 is TGCGCCAGCGGGTCGCAGGCAGCAGATACGCAGTATTTT.

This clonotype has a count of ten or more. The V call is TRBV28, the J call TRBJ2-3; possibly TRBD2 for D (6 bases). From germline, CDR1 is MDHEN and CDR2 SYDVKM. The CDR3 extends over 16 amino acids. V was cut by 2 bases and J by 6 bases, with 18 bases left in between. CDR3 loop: CASSLVRDSSQDTQYF. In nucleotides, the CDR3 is TGTGCCAGCAGTTTAGTCCGGGACTCCTCACAGGATACGCAGTATTTT.

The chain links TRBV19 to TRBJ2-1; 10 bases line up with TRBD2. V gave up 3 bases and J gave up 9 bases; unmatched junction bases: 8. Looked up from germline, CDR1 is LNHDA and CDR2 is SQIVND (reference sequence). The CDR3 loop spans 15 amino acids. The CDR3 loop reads CASSIRLAGEGEQFF. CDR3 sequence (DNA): TGTGCCAGTAGTATCCGGCTAGCGGGAGAGGGTGAGCAGTTCTTC.

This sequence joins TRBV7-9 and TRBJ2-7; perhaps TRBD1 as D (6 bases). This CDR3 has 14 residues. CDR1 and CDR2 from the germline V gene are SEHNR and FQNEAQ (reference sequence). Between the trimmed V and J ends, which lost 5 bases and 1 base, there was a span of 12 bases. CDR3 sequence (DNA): TGTGCCAGCAGCCCCTCCGGGACATCCTACGAGCAGTACTTC. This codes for CASSPSGTSYEQYF.

The CDR3 loop reads CASSRPRTFFQETQYF. The CDR3 region has the DNA TGTGCCAGCAGCCGCCCTCGGACTTTTTTCCAAGAGACCCAGTACTTC. J is TRBJ2-5 and V is TRBV5-6; a possible D gene is TRBD2 (5 bases). In germline, CDR1 is SGHDT, CDR2 YYEEEE. V was pared by 4 bases and J by 1 base, with 17 bases between. This CDR3 has 16 residues. The whole variable domain, filled in from reference TRBV5-6 and TRBJ2-5, reads DAGVTQSPTHLIKTRGQQVTLRCSPKSGHDTVSWYQQALGQGPQFIFQYYEEEERQRGNFPDRFSGHQFPNYSSELNVNALLLGDSALYLCASSRPRTFFQETQYFGPGTRLLVL.

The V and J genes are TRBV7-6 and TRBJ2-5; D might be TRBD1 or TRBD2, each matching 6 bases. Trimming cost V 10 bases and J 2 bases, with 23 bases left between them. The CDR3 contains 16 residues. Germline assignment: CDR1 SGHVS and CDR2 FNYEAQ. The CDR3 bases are TGTGCCACAGCCGGAGGGGGAGCCGTCGGGCAAGAGACCCAGTACTTC. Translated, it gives CATAGGGAVGQETQYF.

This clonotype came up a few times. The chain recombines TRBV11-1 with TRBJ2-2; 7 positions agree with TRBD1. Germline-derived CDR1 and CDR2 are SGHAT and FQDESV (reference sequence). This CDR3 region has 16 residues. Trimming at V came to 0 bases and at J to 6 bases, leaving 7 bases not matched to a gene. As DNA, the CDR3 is TGTGCCAGCAGCTTAGCGCACAGGGGAAAAGCCGGGGAGCTGTTTTTT. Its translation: CASSLAHRGKAGELFF.